This T cell receptor (beta chain) was captured in a study of T cells in localized non-small cell lung cancer. About this clone itself: Its specificity is not known.

The table came from immunoSEQ multiplex PCR; TCRdb's copy has only in-frame clones and leaves some out. Found here are about 28,000 clones, around 90% of them singletons; the top ten hold roughly 28%. Findings and caveats of the study: An association was observed between higher blood T cell density and longer overall survival. Heterogeneity remains possible because sequencing was limited to only one tumor region. Detection in adjacent lung was observed for a median roughly 57 of the top 100 tumor clones.

Germline V gives CDR1 SGDLS, CDR2 YYNGEE. Losses at the gene ends were 1 base for V and 3 bases for J; bases not matched to a gene: 12. This CDR3 is built from 17 residues. This material consisted of peripheral blood, taken before any cancer treatment. The sequence derives from a female donor at least 60 years old with stage I lung adenocarcinoma. The chain links TRBV9 to TRBJ1-2, with 7 nucleotides matching TRBD1. CDR3 DNA: TGTGCCAGCAGCGTAAAGATTGGACAGGCGGGTGACTATGGCTACACCTTC. It encodes CASSVKIGQAGDYGYTF. The whole variable domain, remainder taken from reference TRBV9 and TRBJ1-2, is DSGVTQTPKHLITATGQRVTLRCSPRSGDLSVYWYQQSLDQGLQFLIQYYNGEERAKGNILERFSAQQFPDLHSELNLSSLELGDSALYFCASSVKIGQAGDYGYTFGSGTRLTVV.